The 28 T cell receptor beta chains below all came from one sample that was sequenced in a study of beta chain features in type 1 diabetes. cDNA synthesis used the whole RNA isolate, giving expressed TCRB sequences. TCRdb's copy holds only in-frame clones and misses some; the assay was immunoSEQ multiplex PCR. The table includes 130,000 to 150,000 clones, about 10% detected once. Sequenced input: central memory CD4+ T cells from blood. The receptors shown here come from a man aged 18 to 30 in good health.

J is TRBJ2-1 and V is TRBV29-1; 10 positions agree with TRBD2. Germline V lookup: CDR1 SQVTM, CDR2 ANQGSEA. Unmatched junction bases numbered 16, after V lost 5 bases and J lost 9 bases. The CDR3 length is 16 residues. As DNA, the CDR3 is TGCAGCGTTTACTTACCCGGGACTAGCGTCGAGAGTGAGCAGTTCTTC. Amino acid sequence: CSVYLPGTSVESEQFF.

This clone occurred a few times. The CDR3 loop reads CASSSLAGASNEQFF. Here the CDR3 DNA reads TGTGCCAGCAGCTCGTTAGCGGGGGCCTCCAATGAGCAGTTCTTC. The chain employs TRBV7-2 and TRBJ2-1, with TRBD2 identical over 9 bases. V shed 4 bases, J shed 6 bases, and the junction held 7 bases outside the gene matches. The CDR3 is 15 amino acids. Germline V lookup: CDR1 SGHTA, CDR2 FQGNSA.

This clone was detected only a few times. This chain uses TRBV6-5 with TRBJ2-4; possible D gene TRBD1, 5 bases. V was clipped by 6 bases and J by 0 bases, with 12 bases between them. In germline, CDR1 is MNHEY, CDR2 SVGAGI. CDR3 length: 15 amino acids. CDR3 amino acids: CASRTRRGAKNIQYF. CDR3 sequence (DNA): TGTGCCAGCAGAACAAGAAGGGGAGCCAAAAACATTCAGTACTTC.

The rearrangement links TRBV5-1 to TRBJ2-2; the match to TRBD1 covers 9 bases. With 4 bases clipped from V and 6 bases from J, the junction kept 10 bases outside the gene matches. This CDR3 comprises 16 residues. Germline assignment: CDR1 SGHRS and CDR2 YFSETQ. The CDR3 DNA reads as TGCGCCAGCAGCCGGGAGACAACAGGGGGCCCCGGGGAGCTGTTTTTT. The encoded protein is CASSRETTGGPGELFF.

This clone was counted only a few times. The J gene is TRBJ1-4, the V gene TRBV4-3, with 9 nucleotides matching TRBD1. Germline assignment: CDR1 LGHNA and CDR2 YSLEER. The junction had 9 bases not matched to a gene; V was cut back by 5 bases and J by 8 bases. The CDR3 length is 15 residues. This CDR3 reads CASSGRTGEIEKLFF. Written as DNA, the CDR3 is TGCGCCAGCAGCGGCCGGACAGGGGAAATAGAAAAACTGTTTTTT.

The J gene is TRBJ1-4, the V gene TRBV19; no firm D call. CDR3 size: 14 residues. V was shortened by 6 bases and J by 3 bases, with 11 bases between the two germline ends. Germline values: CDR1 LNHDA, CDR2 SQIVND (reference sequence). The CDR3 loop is CASRVHASNEKLFF. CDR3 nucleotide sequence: TGTGCCAGTAGGGTACACGCTTCTAATGAAAAACTGTTTTTT.

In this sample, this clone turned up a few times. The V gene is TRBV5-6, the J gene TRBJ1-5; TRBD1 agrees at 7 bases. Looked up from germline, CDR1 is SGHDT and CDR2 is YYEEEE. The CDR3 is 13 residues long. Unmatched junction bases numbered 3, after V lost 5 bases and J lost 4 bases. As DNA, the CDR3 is TGTGCCAGCAGTCCGGACAGGAATCAGCCCCAGCATTTT. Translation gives CASSPDRNQPQHF.

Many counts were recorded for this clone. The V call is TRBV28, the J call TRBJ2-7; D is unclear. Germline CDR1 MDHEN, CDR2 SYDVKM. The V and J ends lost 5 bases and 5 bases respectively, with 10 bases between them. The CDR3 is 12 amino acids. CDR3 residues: CASSALHNEQYF. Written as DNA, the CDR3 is TGTGCCAGCAGTGCCCTTCACAACGAGCAGTACTTC.

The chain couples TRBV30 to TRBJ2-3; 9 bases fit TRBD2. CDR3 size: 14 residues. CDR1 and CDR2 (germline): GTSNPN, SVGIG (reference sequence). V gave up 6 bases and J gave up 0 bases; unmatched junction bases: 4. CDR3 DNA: TGTGCCTGTCGAGCGGGGGGCAGCACAGATACGCAGTATTTT. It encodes CACRAGGSTDTQYF.

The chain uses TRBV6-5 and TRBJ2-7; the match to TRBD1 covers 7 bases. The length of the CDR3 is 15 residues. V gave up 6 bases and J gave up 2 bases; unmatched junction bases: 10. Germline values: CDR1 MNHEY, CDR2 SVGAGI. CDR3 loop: CASSRTGTEPYEQYF. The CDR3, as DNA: TGTGCCAGCAGCCGGACGGGGACAGAACCCTACGAGCAGTACTTC.

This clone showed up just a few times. CDR3 amino acids: CSVFQAGITLGYTF. The CDR3 DNA sequence: TGCAGCGTTTTTCAAGCGGGGATTACCTTAGGCTACACCTTC. The rearrangement uses TRBV29-1 and TRBJ1-2; D gene unclear. V was clipped by 5 bases and J by 8 bases, with 21 bases between them. The germline V gene encodes CDR1 SQVTM and CDR2 ANQGSEA. The CDR3 is made up of 14 amino acids.

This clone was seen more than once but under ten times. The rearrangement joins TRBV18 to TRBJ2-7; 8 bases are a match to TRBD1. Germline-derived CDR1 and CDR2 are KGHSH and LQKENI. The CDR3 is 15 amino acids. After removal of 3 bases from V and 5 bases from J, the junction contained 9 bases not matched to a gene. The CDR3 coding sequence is TGTGCCAGCTCACCCGGACCCGGACAGGGAAACGAGCAGTACTTC. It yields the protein CASSPGPGQGNEQYF.

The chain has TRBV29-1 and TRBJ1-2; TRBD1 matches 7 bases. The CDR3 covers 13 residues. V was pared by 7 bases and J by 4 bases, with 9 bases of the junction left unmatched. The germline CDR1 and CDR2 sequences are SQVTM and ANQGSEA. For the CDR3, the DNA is TGCAGCGGCGACAGGGAAGAGAGCTATGGCTACACCTTC. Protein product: CSGDREESYGYTF. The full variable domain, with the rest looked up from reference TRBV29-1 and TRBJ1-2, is SAVISQKPSRDICQRGTSLTIQCQVDSQVTMMFWYRQQPGQSLTLIATANQGSEATYESGFVIDKFPISRPNLTFSTLTVSNMSPEDSSIYLCSGDREESYGYTFGSGTRLTVV.

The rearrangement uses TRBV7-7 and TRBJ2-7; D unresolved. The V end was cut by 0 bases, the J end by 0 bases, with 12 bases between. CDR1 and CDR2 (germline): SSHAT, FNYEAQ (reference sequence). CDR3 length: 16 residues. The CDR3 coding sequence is TGTGCCAGCAGCTTAGCGAGGAGCAGTACCTCCTACGAGCAGTACTTC. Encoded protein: CASSLARSSTSYEQYF.

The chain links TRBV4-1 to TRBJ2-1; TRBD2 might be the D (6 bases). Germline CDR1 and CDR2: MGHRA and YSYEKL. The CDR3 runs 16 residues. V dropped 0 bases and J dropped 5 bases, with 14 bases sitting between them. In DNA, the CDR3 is TGCGCCAGCAGCCAAGATCGAGGGAGGCAAAACAATGAGCAGTTCTTC. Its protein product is CASSQDRGRQNNEQFF.

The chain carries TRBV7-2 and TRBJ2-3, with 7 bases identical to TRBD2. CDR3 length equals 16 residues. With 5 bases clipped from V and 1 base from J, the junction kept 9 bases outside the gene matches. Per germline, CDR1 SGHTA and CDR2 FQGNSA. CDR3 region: CASSLTLAARTDTQYF. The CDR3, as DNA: TGTGCCAGCAGCCTAACGCTAGCGGCCCGCACAGATACGCAGTATTTT.

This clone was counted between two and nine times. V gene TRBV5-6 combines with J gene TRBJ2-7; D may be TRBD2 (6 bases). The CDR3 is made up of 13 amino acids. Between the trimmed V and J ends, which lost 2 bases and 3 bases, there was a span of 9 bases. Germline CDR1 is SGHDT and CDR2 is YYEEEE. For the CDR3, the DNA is TGTGCCAGCAGCTTTGGAGGGGACTACGAGCAGTACTTC. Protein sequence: CASSFGGDYEQYF.

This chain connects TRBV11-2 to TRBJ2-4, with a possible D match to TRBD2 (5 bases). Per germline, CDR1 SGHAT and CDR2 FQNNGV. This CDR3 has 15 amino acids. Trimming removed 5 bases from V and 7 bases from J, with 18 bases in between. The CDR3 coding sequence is TGTGCCAGCAGCCCATGGACTGGTCAAGGCAACATTCAGTACTTC. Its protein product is CASSPWTGQGNIQYF. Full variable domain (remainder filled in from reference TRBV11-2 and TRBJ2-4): EAGVAQSPRYKIIEKRQSVAFWCNPISGHATLYWYQQILGQGPKLLIQFQNNGVVDDSQLPKDRFSAERLKGVDSTLKIQPAKLEDSAVYLCASSPWTGQGNIQYFGAGTRLSVL.

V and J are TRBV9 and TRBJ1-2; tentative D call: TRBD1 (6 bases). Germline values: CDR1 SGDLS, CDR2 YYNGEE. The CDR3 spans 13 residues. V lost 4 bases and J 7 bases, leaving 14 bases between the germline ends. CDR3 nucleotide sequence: TGTGCCAGCAGCAGCCAGGGGCCTCTTGGCTACACCTTC. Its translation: CASSSQGPLGYTF. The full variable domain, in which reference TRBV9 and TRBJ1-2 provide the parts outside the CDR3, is DSGVTQTPKHLITATGQRVTLRCSPRSGDLSVYWYQQSLDQGLQFLIQYYNGEERAKGNILERFSAQQFPDLHSELNLSSLELGDSALYFCASSSQGPLGYTFGSGTRLTVV.

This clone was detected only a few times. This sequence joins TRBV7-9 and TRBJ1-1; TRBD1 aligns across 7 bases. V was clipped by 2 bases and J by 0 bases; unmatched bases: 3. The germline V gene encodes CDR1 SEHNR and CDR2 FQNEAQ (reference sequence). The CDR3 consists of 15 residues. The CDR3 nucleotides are TGTGCCAGCAGCTTACCCCAGGGGGTGAACACTGAAGCTTTCTTT. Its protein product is CASSLPQGVNTEAFF.

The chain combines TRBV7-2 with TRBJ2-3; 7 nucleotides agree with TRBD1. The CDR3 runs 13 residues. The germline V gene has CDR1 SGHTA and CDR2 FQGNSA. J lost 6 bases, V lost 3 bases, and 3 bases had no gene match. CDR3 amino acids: CASSFTGADTQYF. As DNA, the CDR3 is TGTGCCAGCAGCTTCACAGGGGCCGATACGCAGTATTTT.

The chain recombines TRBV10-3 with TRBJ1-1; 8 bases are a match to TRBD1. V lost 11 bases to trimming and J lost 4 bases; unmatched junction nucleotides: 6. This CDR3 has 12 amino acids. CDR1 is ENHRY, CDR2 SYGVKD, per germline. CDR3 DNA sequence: TGTGCCTCCGGACAGGGAGGCACTGAAGCTTTCTTT. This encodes CASGQGGTEAFF.

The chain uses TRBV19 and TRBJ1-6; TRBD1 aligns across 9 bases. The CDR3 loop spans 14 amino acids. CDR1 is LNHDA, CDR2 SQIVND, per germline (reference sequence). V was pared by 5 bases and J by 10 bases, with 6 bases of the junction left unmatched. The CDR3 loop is CASSSGQGESPLHF. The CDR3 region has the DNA TGTGCCAGTAGTTCGGGACAGGGTGAATCACCCCTCCACTTT.

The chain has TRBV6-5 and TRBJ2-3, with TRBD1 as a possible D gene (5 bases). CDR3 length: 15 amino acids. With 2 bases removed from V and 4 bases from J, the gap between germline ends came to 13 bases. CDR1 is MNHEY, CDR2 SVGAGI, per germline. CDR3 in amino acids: CASSYGGQKADTQYF. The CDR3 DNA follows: TGTGCCAGCAGTTACGGTGGACAAAAGGCAGATACGCAGTATTTT.

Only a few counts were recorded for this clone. The CDR3 protein is CASSQRQLTQYF. DNA of the CDR3: TGTGCCAGCAGCCAGCGACAGCTCACGCAGTATTTT. The rearrangement links TRBV11-2 to TRBJ2-3, with D perhaps TRBD1 (5 bases). Trimming removed 5 bases at V and 9 bases at J, with 12 bases between. CDR1 and CDR2 (germline): SGHAT, FQNNGV. There are 12 residues in the CDR3.

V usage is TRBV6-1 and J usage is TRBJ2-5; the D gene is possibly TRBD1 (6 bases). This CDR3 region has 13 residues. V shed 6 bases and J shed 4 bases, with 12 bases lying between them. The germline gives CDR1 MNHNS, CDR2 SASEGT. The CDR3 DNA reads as TGTGCCAGCAGCCTGGTGGACAGAGAGACCCAGTACTTC. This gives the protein CASSLVDRETQYF.

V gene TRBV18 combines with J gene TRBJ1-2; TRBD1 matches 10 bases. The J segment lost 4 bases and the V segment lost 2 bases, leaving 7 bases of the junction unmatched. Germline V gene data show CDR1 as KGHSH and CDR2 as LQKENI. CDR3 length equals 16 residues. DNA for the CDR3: TGTGCCAGCTCACCATTAGGACAGGGGGAAATCTATGGCTACACCTTC. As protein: CASSPLGQGEIYGYTF.

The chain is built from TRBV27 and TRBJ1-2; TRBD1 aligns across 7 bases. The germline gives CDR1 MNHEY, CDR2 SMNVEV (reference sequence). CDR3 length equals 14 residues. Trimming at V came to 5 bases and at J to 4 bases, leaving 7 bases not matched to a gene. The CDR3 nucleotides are TGTGCCAGCAGTAAAAACCGGGACAGCTATGGCTACACCTTC. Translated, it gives CASSKNRDSYGYTF.